This passage covers 19 T cell receptor beta chains from one sample sequenced in a study of blood T cell repertoires in COVID-19. Some clones are missing from TCRdb's copy, which holds only in-frame ones; the method was immunoSEQ multiplex PCR. The sample records 200,000 to 250,000 clones, about 80% being singletons. Sequences were obtained from PBMCs or T cells enriched from blood (not recorded which). Receptors were obtained from a man aged 35-49 years who had recovered from COVID-19.

This chain connects TRBV5-1 to TRBJ2-7; the D gene is possibly TRBD1 (5 bases). CDR1 and CDR2 from the germline V gene are SGHRS and YFSETQ. The V end was cut by 0 bases, the J end by 6 bases, with 13 bases between. The CDR3 loop spans 14 amino acids. This chain's CDR3 is CASSLEARVSEQYF. The CDR3 region has the DNA TGCGCCAGCAGCTTGGAAGCCAGGGTTAGCGAGCAGTACTTC.

The chain couples TRBV30 to TRBJ2-7; tentative D call: TRBD2 (6 bases). The germline gives CDR1 GTSNPN, CDR2 SVGIG (reference sequence). V lost 3 bases and J 3 bases, leaving 18 bases between the germline ends. This CDR3 region has 15 residues. The chain's CDR3 is CAWRGRSGSHYEQYF. The CDR3 bases are TGTGCCTGGAGAGGTCGATCCGGGAGTCACTACGAGCAGTACTTC.

A note on this clone: At the DNA level, this CDR3 is encoded by other sequences in the same sample as well. The rearrangement links TRBV11-2 to TRBJ2-7; 10 bases match TRBD1. This CDR3 has 15 amino acids. Germline trimming cut 1 base from V and 6 bases from J; bases unmatched to any gene: 6. Germline CDR1 SGHAT, CDR2 FQNNGV. In DNA form, the CDR3 reads TGTGCCAGCAGCTTAGTCAGGACAGGGGGGCGCGAGCAGTACTTC. Translation gives CASSLVRTGGREQYF.

The rearrangement joins TRBV10-2 to TRBJ1-1; D is undetermined. The CDR3 runs 12 residues. The ends were cut back, 5 bases at V and 6 bases at J, with 10 bases in the middle. Germline V gene lookup returns CDR1 WSHSY and CDR2 SAAADI. The DNA for the CDR3 is TGCGCCAGCAGTAATCCAGATTCTGAAGCTTTCTTT. Translating gives CASSNPDSEAFF.

V and J are TRBV18 and TRBJ1-2; 7 nucleotides align to TRBD1. Germline V gene sequence: CDR1 KGHSH, CDR2 LQKENI. After removal of 2 bases from V and 6 bases from J, the junction contained 12 bases not matched to a gene. The CDR3 spans 16 residues. The CDR3 loop is CASSPMVPDRVDGYTF. The CDR3 region has the DNA TGTGCCAGCTCACCAATGGTCCCCGACAGGGTGGATGGCTACACCTTC. Full variable domain (rest looked up from reference TRBV18 and TRBJ1-2): NAGVMQNPRHLVRRRGQEARLRCSPMKGHSHVYWYRQLPEEGLKFMVYLQKENIIDESGMPKERFSAEFPKEGPSILRIQQVVRGDSAAYFCASSPMVPDRVDGYTFGSGTRLTVV.

The rearrangement joins TRBV1 to TRBJ1-1; the table's TRBD1 call for D was not verified on the DNA. TRBV1 is given as a pseudogene. This CDR3 region has 16 residues. The CDR3 coding sequence is TGCACCAGCAGCCTCCGACCCGACAGGGTAAAGACTGAAGCTTTCTTT. Its protein product is CTSSLRPDRVKTEAFF.

This chain connects TRBV25-1 to TRBJ2-7, with D possibly matching TRBD2 (5 bases). Trimming stripped 1 base from V and 9 bases from J, with 13 bases between. The V gene's germline CDR1 is MGHDK and CDR2 SYGVNS. The CDR3 extends over 13 amino acids. The CDR3 DNA follows: TGTGCCAGCAGTGAATGGACTTCTCAATTGCAGTACTTC. This translates into CASSEWTSQLQYF.

The V call is TRBV4-3, the J call TRBJ2-2; TRBD1 aligns across 10 bases. Germline loops: CDR1 LGHNA, CDR2 YSLEER. The CDR3 contains 17 residues. After removal of 5 bases from V and 3 bases from J, the junction contained 9 bases not matched to a gene. The CDR3 protein is CASSSGQGVYYTGELFF. For the CDR3, the DNA is TGCGCCAGCAGCTCCGGACAGGGGGTGTATTACACCGGGGAGCTGTTTTTT.

The chain carries TRBV7-3 and TRBJ2-1; 9 nucleotides line up with TRBD2. V shed 1 base and J 8 bases; nucleotides not matched to a gene: 9. The CDR3 spans 16 residues. CDR1 is SGHTA and CDR2 is FQGTGA in the germline V gene. In nucleotides, the CDR3 is TGTGCCAGCAGCTTAATGAGGACTAGCGCCAAGGATGAGCAGTTCTTC. Its translation: CASSLMRTSAKDEQFF.

The gene calls are TRBV14 and TRBJ2-1; TRBD2 agrees at 13 bases. V trimming: 2 bases; J trimming: 7 bases; junction bases outside the gene matches: 5. CDR1 and CDR2 (germline): SGHDN, FVKESK. The length of the CDR3 is 16 residues. CDR3 in amino acids: CASSQKGLAGWNEQFF. The CDR3 DNA follows: TGTGCCAGCAGCCAAAAGGGACTAGCGGGATGGAATGAGCAGTTCTTC.

This clone was counted a few times. The gene calls are TRBV7-2 and TRBJ1-6; a weak D match, TRBD1 (5 bases). The CDR3 consists of 16 residues. V lost 2 bases and J lost 7, with 15 bases in between. Per germline, CDR1 SGHTA and CDR2 FQGNSA. CDR3 nucleotides: TGTGCCAGCAGCTTACGGGGGGGTCAGACAAATTCACCCCTCCACTTT. Translated: CASSLRGGQTNSPLHF.

The chain joins TRBV5-1 to TRBJ1-5; the match to TRBD1 covers 8 bases. CDR1 and CDR2 (germline): SGHRS, YFSETQ. CDR3 length: 14 amino acids. Trimming at V came to 3 bases and at J to 7 bases, leaving 6 bases not matched to a gene. CDR3 region: CASSSTGEGQPQHF. The CDR3 DNA is TGCGCCAGCAGCTCGACAGGGGAGGGACAGCCCCAGCATTTT.

J is TRBJ2-3 and V is TRBV7-9, with 7 bases aligning to TRBD1. Germline trimming cut 10 bases from V and 4 bases from J; bases unmatched to any gene: 2. The CDR3 loop spans 11 amino acids. CDR1 is SEHNR and CDR2 is FQNEAQ in the germline V gene (reference sequence). The CDR3 DNA is TGTGCCACCCAGGGGGCAGATACGCAGTATTTT. It is translated as CATQGADTQYF.

This clone showed up just once. The chain joins TRBV10-3 to TRBJ1-2; TRBD1 agrees at 10 bases. V dropped 8 bases and J dropped 2; count of bases not matched to a gene: 2. The CDR3 runs 13 residues. The germline CDR1 and CDR2 sequences are ENHRY and SYGVKD. The CDR3 is CAIGGQGNYGYTF. CDR3 in DNA: TGTGCCATCGGGGGACAGGGGAACTATGGCTACACCTTC.

The rearrangement uses TRBV29-1 and TRBJ1-1, with a possible D match to TRBD1 (5 bases). The CDR3 totals 14 residues. Germline assignment: CDR1 SQVTM and CDR2 ANQGSEA. V was cut by 5 bases and J by 0 bases, with 13 bases left in between. The CDR3 coding sequence is TGCAGCGTTAAGACAGACGCTCTGAACACTGAAGCTTTCTTT. Translation: CSVKTDALNTEAFF.

This clone was seen only once. The chain has TRBV20-1 and TRBJ1-1, with D possibly matching TRBD1 (5 bases). The CDR3 runs to 14 residues. Per germline, CDR1 DFQATT and CDR2 SNEGSKA (reference sequence). V dropped 3 bases and J dropped 5 bases, with 16 bases sitting between them. CDR3 in amino acids: CSASKGQLGTEAFF. Here the CDR3 DNA reads TGCAGTGCTAGTAAGGGGCAGTTGGGGACTGAAGCTTTCTTT.

The chain uses TRBV15 and TRBJ1-2, with 8 bases that match TRBD1. The ends lost 0 bases at V and 8 bases at J; junction bases unmatched: 8. From germline, CDR1 is LNHNV and CDR2 YYDKDF (reference sequence). The CDR3 totals 15 residues. CDR3 loop: CATSRDRAGGGGYTF. The CDR3 region has the DNA TGTGCCACCAGCAGAGATAGGGCAGGGGGCGGCGGCTACACCTTC.

Only one count was recorded for this clone. The chain carries TRBV19 and TRBJ2-3, with D possibly matching TRBD1 (6 bases). V lost 6 bases and J lost 6, with 19 bases in between. Looked up from germline, CDR1 is LNHDA and CDR2 is SQIVND (reference sequence). This CDR3 has 15 amino acids. In nucleotides, the CDR3 is TGTGCCAGTAGGCAGGACAGCGAAACGGCGGATACGCAGTATTTT. Translating gives CASRQDSETADTQYF.

The J gene is TRBJ2-3, the V gene TRBV20-1; D is ambiguous. V lost 6 bases and J 3 bases, leaving 4 bases between the germline ends. CDR3 length: 10 amino acids. Germline V gives CDR1 DFQATT, CDR2 SNEGSKA (reference sequence). As DNA, the CDR3 is TGCAGTGCCCTTACAGATACGCAGTATTTT. It translates to CSALTDTQYF.